This T cell receptor beta chain derives from a study of T cell responses to AZD1222 COVID-19 vaccine. Regarding this clone: Antigen unknown.

Generated by immunoSEQ multiplex PCR, the TCRdb table keeps only in-frame clones and is missing some. The sample holds about 140,000 clones, 80% to 90% seen once. V was shortened by 9 bases and J by 4 bases, with 15 bases between the two germline ends. The germline V gene has CDR1 MNHEY and CDR2 SVGAGI. The CDR3 is 13 amino acids. Broader study findings: After the peak T cell response, and only then, were repertoires sampled. Targeting of unmutated variant regions was reportedly seen in nearly half of spike-specific TCRs.

Sequencing was performed on peripheral blood, taken on day 0 of AZD1222 vaccination. This sequence originates from an adult in good health. The chain joins TRBV6-5 to TRBJ1-1; TRBD1 might be the D (5 bases). Written as DNA, the CDR3 is TGTGCCAGTCGGCAGGGTCGTAGCACTGAAGCTTTCTTT. This encodes CASRQGRSTEAFF.